This T cell receptor (beta chain) was found in a study of vaccination effects on CD4 cells after COVID-19. Study in general: Two-dose vaccination with either BNT162b2 or mRNA-1273 was given to the participants.

ViraFEST used viral peptide pools to expand antigen-specific CD4+ T cells before sequencing. Following a roughly 9-day culture, CD4+ T cells were purified. People in the vaccine group had not been infected with SARS-CoV-2 before, and their nucleocapsid antibodies were negative. Cultures used more than 1.5 million PBMC per well, 9.5 to 10 IU/ml IL-2 and around 9.5 ug/ml peptides. A half-volume exchange with IL-2 medium occurred on days 3 and 7. TCRdb keeps only in-frame clones here, not all; method: immunoSEQ multiplex PCR. The table includes around 71,000 clones, roughly 70% detected once. About this clone itself: As yet, its antigen is unknown.

The CDR3 sequence is 15 residues long. V shed 4 bases and J shed 0 bases, with 13 bases lying between them. Germline V gives CDR1 SGHRS, CDR2 YFSETQ. Study outcomes and limitations: There were few convalescent patients in the study and no early post-infection timepoints.

The rearrangement joins TRBV5-1 to TRBJ1-2, with unresolved D. The sequence was collected from a human donor who received a COVID-19 vaccine. Material: CD4+ T cells from PBMCs cultured with HCoV-OC43 spike peptides, obtained before COVID-19 vaccination. Subset of the sample: HCoV-OC43 spike overlapping peptide pool stimulation. The CDR3 sequence is CASSAAAGSNYGYTF. The CDR3 region has the DNA TGCGCCAGCAGCGCCGCGGCAGGTTCTAACTATGGCTACACCTTC.